The entry that follows covers one TCR beta chain sequence. Its antigen is still unknown. The method was immunoSEQ multiplex PCR; TCRdb's version includes in-frame clones alone and lacks a portion of them. Of around 78,000 clones in the sample, roughly three quarters were seen once. The data originate from a study of early stage breast cancer tumors. Study in general: Samples were sequenced at around 10-fold average coverage. Study outcomes and limitations: Blood repertoires resembled normal breast more than tumor.

Trimming removed 4 bases at V and 9 bases at J, with 15 bases between. CDR1 is KGHSH, CDR2 LQKENI, per germline. The length of the CDR3 is 13 residues. Specimen: blood. This clonotype originated in a person in their 60s with breast cancer. The chain has TRBV18 and TRBJ1-2; a possible D gene is TRBD1 (5 bases). The CDR3: CASSQERDLSYTF. In nucleotides, the CDR3 is TGTGCCAGCTCACAGGAGAGGGACCTTAGCTACACCTTC.